Listed below are T cell receptor beta chains from one sample, sequenced in a study of T cell responses to AZD1222 COVID-19 vaccine. This table comes from immunoSEQ multiplex PCR, and its TCRdb copy is limited to in-frame clones, with some not included. The repertoire holds under 200,000 clones, with 94% as singletons. This specimen consisted of peripheral blood, obtained on day 0 of AZD1222 vaccination. These receptors all stem from an adult in good health. Both conserved end residues are part of each CDR3. The order of the fields is clone size, V gene, D gene, J gene, CDR3 protein, CDR3 DNA. A D gene is named only where the DNA matches it firmly. Where a row states a size, it is once, few, many or the class of an expanded clone; other rows omit it.

>-|TRBV14|-|TRBJ1-2
CASTKSQQLNYGYTF
TGTGCCAGCACGAAGTCCCAACAGCTTAACTATGGCTACACCTTC
>-|TRBV24-1|-|TRBJ1-2
CATSDGEYWGYTF
TGTGCCACCAGTGATGGAGAGTATTGGGGCTACACCTTC
>-|TRBV5-4|-|TRBJ1-1
CASSIHSLWAEAFF
TGTGCCAGCAGCATCCACAGCCTTTGGGCTGAAGCTTTCTTT
>-|TRBV14|-|TRBJ2-1
CASSQDRRPLSHNEQFF
TGTGCCAGCAGCCAAGATCGCAGGCCCCTGTCCCACAATGAGCAGTTCTTC
>-|TRBV28|-|TRBJ2-3
CASSLVGYTSDTQYF
TGTGCCAGCAGCTTGGTTGGGTATACCTCAGATACGCAGTATTTT
>-|TRBV7-3|-|TRBJ2-1
CASSLSRTDNEQFF
TGTGCCAGCAGCTTATCTCGGACTGACAATGAGCAGTTCTTC
>-|TRBV28|-|TRBJ1-6
CASSLLQGSLNSPLHF
TGTGCCAGCAGTTTACTTCAGGGATCATTAAATTCACCCCTCCACTTT
>-|TRBV7-9|-|TRBJ1-4
CASSLGVRTLATNEKLFF
TGTGCCAGCAGCTTAGGGGTCCGGACTCTTGCAACTAATGAAAAACTGTTTTTT
>-|TRBV10-1|-|TRBJ1-1
CASSETDDTEAFF
TGCGCCAGCAGTGAGACAGACGACACTGAAGCTTTCTTT
>-|TRBV5-6|TRBD2|TRBJ2-7
CASSYGPGGTYEQYF
TGTGCCAGCAGCTATGGGCCCGGGGGGACCTACGAGCAGTACTTC
>-|TRBV3-1/TRBV3-2|TRBD1|TRBJ1-1
CASSQDQGALNTEAFF
TGTGCCAGCAGCCAAGATCAGGGGGCCTTGAACACTGAAGCTTTCTTT
>-|TRBV28|-|TRBJ1-1
CASSLLRTEAFF
TGTGCCAGCAGTCTCCTCCGAACTGAAGCTTTCTTT
>few|TRBV2|TRBD1|TRBJ1-1
CASSDPTGVPEAFF
TGTGCCAGCAGTGACCCTACAGGGGTTCCTGAAGCTTTCTTT
>-|TRBV7-3|-|TRBJ2-2
CASSPGTQNTGELFF
TGTGCCAGCAGCCCAGGGACACAGAACACCGGGGAGCTGTTTTTT
>-|TRBV11-2|-|TRBJ2-7
CASSSGYSYEQYF
TGTGCCAGCAGCTCTGGGTACTCCTACGAGCAGTACTTC
>-|TRBV9|TRBD2|TRBJ2-3
CASSISGRADTQYF
TGTGCCAGCAGCATTAGCGGGAGAGCAGATACGCAGTATTTT
>once|TRBV7-2|-|TRBJ1-6
CASSLEAGNNSPLHF
TGTGCCAGCAGCTTAGAGGCAGGCAATAATTCACCCCTCCACTTT
>once|TRBV19|-|TRBJ2-7
CASSIARGNEQYF
TGTGCCAGTAGTATAGCCCGCGGAAACGAGCAGTACTTC
>-|TRBV19|-|TRBJ1-3
CASSIRGAHSGNTIYF
TGTGCCAGTAGTATAAGAGGGGCCCACTCTGGAAACACCATATATTTT
>-|TRBV19|-|TRBJ2-2
CASSMPVTGELFF
TGTGCCAGTAGTATGCCGGTGACCGGGGAGCTGTTTTTT
>-|TRBV9|TRBD2|TRBJ2-3
CASSVGPAGDTDTQYF
TGTGCCAGCAGCGTAGGCCCAGCGGGAGACACAGATACGCAGTATTTT
>-|TRBV9|-|TRBJ2-7
CASSVDQASYEQYF
TGTGCCAGCAGCGTAGATCAGGCCTCCTACGAGCAGTACTTC